These 25 T cell receptor beta chains share one sample of origin, sequenced in a study of blood T cell repertoires in COVID-19. TCRdb's copy holds only in-frame clones and misses some; the assay was immunoSEQ multiplex PCR. In the table there are about 220,000 clones, around 80% of which are singletons. The sequenced sample consisted of peripheral blood. The receptor source for this set is a woman aged 70 to 79 with acute or convalescent COVID-19.

This rearrangement joins TRBV7-8 to TRBJ2-3; possibly TRBD2 for D (5 bases). Germline V gene data show CDR1 as SGHVS and CDR2 as FQNEAQ. The length of the CDR3 is 19 residues. Trimming removed 5 bases at V and 1 base at J, with 25 bases between. CDR3 bases: TGTGCCAGCAGCCCCCAGTCGATCCCTGGCTCCGGGGGCACAGATACGCAGTATTTT. Translation: CASSPQSIPGSGGTDTQYF. Looking up the rest from reference TRBV7-8 and TRBJ2-3 gives the full variable domain: GAGVSQSPRYKVAKRGQDVALRCDPISGHVSLFWYQQALGQGPEFLTYFQNEAQLDKSGLPSDRFFAERPEGSVSTLKIQRTQQEDSAVYLCASSPQSIPGSGGTDTQYFGPGTRLTVL.

This chain uses TRBV30 with TRBJ2-1, with a weak D call TRBD1 (6 bases). Germline CDR1 and CDR2: GTSNPN and SVGIG (reference sequence). The CDR3 extends over 14 amino acids. V gave up 1 base and J gave up 4 bases, with 11 bases separating them. This chain's CDR3 is CAWSEGVGYNEQFF. DNA of the CDR3: TGTGCCTGGAGTGAGGGGGTAGGATACAATGAGCAGTTCTTC.

This clone was seen just once. The rearrangement links TRBV7-6 to TRBJ2-2, with D perhaps matching TRBD2 (6 bases). Trimming took 5 bases from V and 0 from J, leaving 13 bases between them. Per the germline V gene, CDR1 is SGHVS and CDR2 is FNYEAQ. This CDR3 has 16 residues. CDR3 nucleotides: TGTGCCAGCAGCCCATTCGGAGGGGCGAACACCGGGGAGCTGTTTTTT. Translation gives CASSPFGGANTGELFF.

This clone has a single count. Other nucleotide sequences in the sample specify the same CDR3. This sequence joins TRBV7-3 and TRBJ2-2, with a tentative D call TRBD2 (5 bases). The CDR3 covers 14 residues. V lost 2 bases and J lost 1, with 5 bases in between. Germline loops: CDR1 SGHTA, CDR2 FQGTGA. As DNA, the CDR3 is TGTGCCAGCAGCTTAGCGGGGAACACCGGGGAGCTGTTTTTT. The encoded protein is CASSLAGNTGELFF.

The V and J genes are TRBV6-6 and TRBJ1-6, with 7 bases fitting TRBD1. With 6 bases clipped from V and 4 bases from J, the junction kept 3 bases outside the gene matches. CDR1 and CDR2 from the germline V gene are MNHNY and SVGAGI (reference sequence). The CDR3 runs to 14 residues. CDR3 protein: CASSQQGYNSPLHF. The CDR3 region has the DNA TGTGCCAGCAGCCAACAGGGGTATAATTCACCCCTCCACTTT.

This rearrangement joins TRBV2 to TRBJ1-5, with no clear D. Trimming pared 6 bases from V and 0 bases from J, leaving 9 bases between. Germline V gives CDR1 SNHLY, CDR2 FYNNEI. CDR3 length equals 14 residues. CDR3 DNA: TGTGCCAGCAGCCGAGTGAATAGCAATCAGCCCCAGCATTTT. It translates to CASSRVNSNQPQHF.

This chain connects TRBV2 to TRBJ1-6; D uncertain. CDR1 and CDR2 from the germline V gene are SNHLY and FYNNEI. The V end lost 3 bases, the J end lost 7 bases, and 13 bases lay between the germline ends. The CDR3 spans 15 residues. CDR3 sequence reads: CASSDPSVRNSPLHF. CDR3 DNA: TGTGCCAGCAGTGATCCCTCGGTGAGGAATTCACCCCTCCACTTT.

This chain connects TRBV5-1 to TRBJ2-5, with a tentative D call TRBD2 (5 bases). V was trimmed by 0 bases and J by 4 bases, leaving 13 bases between them. This CDR3 contains 15 residues. Germline assignment: CDR1 SGHRS and CDR2 YFSETQ. The CDR3 bases are TGCGCCAGCAGCTTGGCCGGTTCTCGGGGAGAGACCCAGTACTTC. Translation: CASSLAGSRGETQYF.

This clone has more than one count but fewer than ten. This chain joins TRBV13 and TRBJ1-5; 7 bases align to TRBD1. In germline, CDR1 is PRHDT, CDR2 FYEKMQ (reference sequence). After removal of 5 bases from V and 5 bases from J, the junction contained 3 bases not matched to a gene. There are 13 residues in the CDR3. In DNA form, the CDR3 reads TGTGCCAGCAGCCCCGACAGGGATCAGCCCCAGCATTTT. This encodes CASSPDRDQPQHF.

The chain links TRBV18 to TRBJ2-7; weak D call: TRBD2 (5 bases). The length of the CDR3 is 13 residues. Trimming shortened V by 2 bases and J by 2 bases, and 7 bases separated the two germline ends. Per the germline V gene, CDR1 is KGHSH and CDR2 is LQKENI. CDR3 loop: CASSPAGPYEQYV. The CDR3 nucleotides are TGTGCCAGCTCACCAGCGGGCCCCTACGAGCAGTACGTC.

This chain links TRBV19 with TRBJ1-5; D gene unclear. CDR1 and CDR2 (germline): LNHDA, SQIVND (reference sequence). The CDR3 sequence is 14 residues long. V lost 7 bases to trimming and J lost 1 base, with 11 bases between them. The chain's CDR3 is CASTFPGSNQPQHF. The DNA for the CDR3 is TGTGCCAGTACCTTCCCCGGGAGCAATCAGCCCCAGCATTTT.

This rearrangement joins TRBV5-1 to TRBJ2-3; TRBD2 agrees at 8 bases. This CDR3 is built from 15 residues. Unmatched junction bases numbered 4, after V lost 0 bases and J lost 4 bases. The V gene's germline CDR1 is SGHRS and CDR2 YFSETQ. CDR3 region: CASSLGTSTADTQYF. The DNA for the CDR3 is TGCGCCAGCAGCTTGGGGACTAGCACCGCAGATACGCAGTATTTT.

This chain joins TRBV5-8 and TRBJ2-1; TRBD1 aligns across 10 bases. J was trimmed by 8 bases and V by 1 base; bases with no gene match: 6. Germline CDR1 is SGHTS and CDR2 is YDEGEE. The CDR3 covers 15 residues. The CDR3 spells CASSLSGQGRDEQFF. The DNA of the CDR3 is TGTGCCAGCAGCTTGTCGGGACAGGGGAGGGATGAGCAGTTCTTC.

This chain joins TRBV20-1 and TRBJ1-1, with D maybe TRBD1 (5 bases). The CDR3 sequence is 11 residues long. Germline V lookup: CDR1 DFQATT, CDR2 SNEGSKA (reference sequence). The ends were cut back, 6 bases at V and 3 bases at J, with 8 bases in the middle. The CDR3 coding sequence is TGCAGTGCGGAGGGGTACACTGAAGCTTTCTTT. Translation: CSAEGYTEAFF.

This clone was counted a single time. The gene calls are TRBV10-3 and TRBJ1-5, with D possibly matching TRBD1 (6 bases). There are 16 residues in the CDR3. The ends were cut back, 2 bases at V and 7 bases at J, with 18 bases in the middle. Looked up from germline, CDR1 is ENHRY and CDR2 is SYGVKD. The CDR3 sequence is CAISEPTKGVGQPQHF. The DNA for the CDR3 is TGTGCCATCAGTGAGCCTACCAAGGGGGTGGGGCAGCCCCAGCATTTT.

This clone has more than one count but fewer than ten. The chain combines TRBV9 with TRBJ1-4; D gene unclear. Germline V gives CDR1 SGDLS, CDR2 YYNGEE. CDR3 length: 14 residues. V was cut by 5 bases and J by 5 bases, with 13 bases left in between. In DNA, the CDR3 is TGTGCCAGCAGTCGACTGGACTTAAATGAAAAACTGTTTTTT. Translating it yields CASSRLDLNEKLFF.

The chain uses TRBV7-9 and TRBJ2-2, with TRBD1 matching 9 bases. The length of the CDR3 is 16 residues. The germline CDR1 and CDR2 sequences are SEHNR and FQNEAQ (reference sequence). Germline trimming cut 7 bases from V and 7 bases from J; bases unmatched to any gene: 13. The CDR3 nucleotides are TGTGCCAGCATCGTTGCCATGACAGGGGGAGTCGGGGAGCTGTTTTTT. It is translated as CASIVAMTGGVGELFF.

The J gene is TRBJ1-2, the V gene TRBV6-5; 7 bases are a match to TRBD1. From germline, CDR1 is MNHEY and CDR2 SVGAGI. Trimming at V came to 6 bases and at J to 8 bases, leaving 9 bases not matched to a gene. This CDR3 has 13 amino acids. In DNA, the CDR3 is TGTGCCAGCAGAACAACAGGGGTTGTAGGCTACACCTTC. It translates to CASRTTGVVGYTF.

The chain employs TRBV30 and TRBJ2-1, with D possibly TRBD1 on 6 matching bases. This CDR3 spans 12 amino acids. Trimming took 4 bases from V and 3 from J, leaving 7 bases between them. CDR1 is GTSNPN and CDR2 is SVGIG in the germline V gene (reference sequence). The CDR3 sequence is CAWTGVYNEQFF. In DNA form, the CDR3 reads TGTGCCTGGACAGGGGTCTACAATGAGCAGTTCTTC.

In this sample, this clone turned up once. The rearrangement links TRBV11-2 to TRBJ2-3, with D possibly being TRBD2 (5 bases). V was cut by 6 bases and J by 6 bases, with 13 bases left in between. This CDR3 has 13 amino acids. Germline loops: CDR1 SGHAT, CDR2 FQNNGV. The CDR3 DNA follows: TGTGCCAGCAGTCCTCCGGGCGGGGATACGCAGTATTTT. This encodes CASSPPGGDTQYF.

A few counts support this clone. CDR3 bases: TGTGCCAGCAGCTTAGCGCAGGGGGTTGAGCAGTTCTTC. It translates to CASSLAQGVEQFF. The chain couples TRBV11-1 to TRBJ2-1; TRBD1 aligns across 7 bases. CDR3 length: 13 amino acids. V dropped 0 bases and J dropped 9; count of bases not matched to a gene: 2. The germline V gene encodes CDR1 SGHAT and CDR2 FQDESV (reference sequence).

This sequence joins TRBV2 and TRBJ2-7, with a possible D match to TRBD1 (6 bases). The CDR3 extends over 14 amino acids. Germline V lookup: CDR1 SNHLY, CDR2 FYNNEI. V was clipped by 6 bases and J by 2 bases, with 14 bases between them. The CDR3 protein is CASRTWTDTYEQYF. The CDR3 DNA reads TGTGCCAGCAGGACATGGACAGATACCTACGAGCAGTACTTC.

V and J are TRBV15 and TRBJ2-3, with D maybe TRBD2 (6 bases). CDR1 and CDR2 (germline): LNHNV, YYDKDF (reference sequence). The CDR3 consists of 14 residues. The V end lost 5 bases, the J end lost 4 bases, and 13 bases lay between the germline ends. CDR3 sequence (DNA): TGTGCCACCAGCGAGATATGGGACTCAGATACGCAGTATTTT. Its protein is CATSEIWDSDTQYF.

This clone showed up just once. V and J are TRBV5-1 and TRBJ2-3, with D possibly matching TRBD2 (5 bases). CDR1 SGHRS and CDR2 YFSETQ come from the germline V gene. This CDR3 is built from 14 residues. Between the trimmed V and J ends, which lost 0 bases and 2 bases, there was a span of 7 bases. CDR3 DNA sequence: TGCGCCAGCAGCTTGGACGGGATCACAGATACGCAGTATTTT. Its protein is CASSLDGITDTQYF.

This chain uses TRBV7-8 with TRBJ2-5, with D hard to call. Germline V CDR1 and CDR2: SGHVS, FQNEAQ. This CDR3 region has 14 residues. V was clipped by 5 bases and J by 1 base, with 11 bases between them. The CDR3 protein is CASSLDERQETQYF. The CDR3 coding sequence is TGTGCCAGCAGCCTAGACGAGCGCCAAGAGACCCAGTACTTC.